This T cell receptor beta chain was observed in a study of shared clonotypes between healthy human individuals. The germline V and J ends were trimmed by 8 bases and 5 bases, with 19 bases remaining between them. Germline V lookup: CDR1 PRHDT, CDR2 FYEKMQ (reference sequence). This CDR3 is 15 amino acids long. Here immunoSEQ multiplex PCR was the method, and the copy in TCRdb shows in-frame clones only, minus some. The sample contains over 2 million clones, approximately 95% of which appear only once. CD8 cells classed as naive were CD45RO-negative and positively selected for CCR7, excluding terminally differentiated effector memory CD45RA+ cells.

This TCR was sampled from a young man in good health. Sequenced material: naive CD8+ T cells sorted from blood. The chain uses TRBV13 and TRBJ2-1, with D tentatively TRBD2 (6 bases). CDR3 residues: CASSARGSQNNEQFF. The DNA for the CDR3 is TGTGCCAGCTCGGCTCGGGGGAGTCAGAACAATGAGCAGTTCTTC. Using reference TRBV13 and TRBJ2-1 for the parts outside the CDR3, the full variable domain is AAGVIQSPRHLIKEKRETATLKCYPIPRHDTVYWYQQGPGQDPQFLISFYEKMQSDKGSIPDRFSAQQFSDYHSELNMSSLELGDSALYFCASSARGSQNNEQFFGPGTRLTVL.